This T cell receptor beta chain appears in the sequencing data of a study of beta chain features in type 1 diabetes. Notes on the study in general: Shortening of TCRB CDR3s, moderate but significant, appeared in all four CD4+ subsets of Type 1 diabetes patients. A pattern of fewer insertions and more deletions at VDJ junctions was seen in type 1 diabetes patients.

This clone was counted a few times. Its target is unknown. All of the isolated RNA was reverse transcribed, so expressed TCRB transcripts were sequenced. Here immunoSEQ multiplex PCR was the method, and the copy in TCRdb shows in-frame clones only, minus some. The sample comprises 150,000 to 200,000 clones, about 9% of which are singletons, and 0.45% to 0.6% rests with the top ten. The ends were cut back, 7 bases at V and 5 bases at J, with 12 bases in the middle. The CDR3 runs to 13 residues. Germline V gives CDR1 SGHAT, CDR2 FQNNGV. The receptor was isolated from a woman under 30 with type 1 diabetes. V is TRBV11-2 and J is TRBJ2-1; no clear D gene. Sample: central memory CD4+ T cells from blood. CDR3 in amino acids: CASTLTVNNEQFF. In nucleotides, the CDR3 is TGTGCCAGCACCCTTACAGTAAACAATGAGCAGTTCTTC.